This TCR beta chain is drawn from a study of blood T cell repertoires in COVID-19. Across the study: COVID-19 samples collected from the United States, Italy and Spain covered acute and convalescent phases. Nucleic acid was either cDNA or gDNA, and it came from T cells, B-cell-depleted T cells, or PBMCs.

Source study methods: How many nucleated cells were present was estimated from reference gene primer amplification. Assay used: immunoSEQ multiplex PCR; TCRdb lists only in-frame clones, some missing. V and J calls and clone size are given by that table; D and trimming were obtained from the DNA. Here the sample spans about 240,000 clones, around 83% being singletons. V lost 6 bases to trimming and J lost 5 bases, with 13 bases between them. Germline-derived CDR1 and CDR2 are MNHNY and SVGAGI (reference sequence). CDR3 size: 14 residues. This clone was recorded only once. The sample taken for sequencing was peripheral blood. The receptor was isolated from an older woman with active or convalescent COVID-19. The chain joins TRBV6-6 to TRBJ2-2; a possible D gene is TRBD1 (6 bases). The CDR3 reads CASRKQGDTGELFF. The CDR3 DNA reads as TGTGCCAGCAGAAAACAGGGAGATACCGGGGAGCTGTTTTTT.